These 9 T cell receptor beta chains share one sample of origin, sequenced in a study of type 1 and type 2 diabetes patients. Genomic DNA was the PCR template. Amplification of the beta chain CDR3 used 30 forward and 13 reverse multiplex primers. One entry per CDR3 protein results from TCRdb running MiXCR on the multiplex PCR reads. The sample records about 250,000 distinct CDR3 sequences, around 47% being singletons. Sample: peripheral blood mononuclear cells (PBMCs). The origin of the receptors is a man aged 18-30 years with type 2 diabetes.

V gene TRBV6-1 combines with J gene TRBJ2-7, with a tentative D call TRBD1 (5 bases). Germline V lookup: CDR1 MNHNS, CDR2 SASEGT. The V end was cut by 6 bases, the J end by 2 bases, with 11 bases between. The CDR3 is 13 residues long. CDR3 loop: CASRAGPTYEQYF. The CDR3 DNA sequence: TGTGCCAGCAGAGCAGGGCCTACCTACGAGCAGTACTTC.

This clonotype was detected a few times. The V call is TRBV24-1, the J call TRBJ2-2; unclear D gene. The ends were cut back, 4 bases at V and 3 bases at J, with 11 bases in the middle. This CDR3 spans 15 amino acids. Germline loops: CDR1 KGHDR, CDR2 SFDVKD. The CDR3 region is CATSDLPFDTGELFF. The CDR3 nucleotides read TGTGCCACCAGTGACCTCCCTTTTGACACCGGGGAGCTGTTTTTT.

The rearrangement links TRBV29-1 to TRBJ2-3, with 8 bases matching TRBD2. Germline V lookup: CDR1 SQVTM, CDR2 ANQGSEA. Trimming at V came to 8 bases and at J to 2 bases, leaving 9 bases not matched to a gene. This CDR3 is 14 amino acids long. This CDR3 reads CSTWGSGNTDTQYF. The DNA for the CDR3 is TGCAGCACTTGGGGTAGCGGGAACACAGATACGCAGTATTTT.

This clonotype occurred a few times. This sequence joins TRBV12-3 or TRBV12-4 and TRBJ2-5; D unresolved. V lost 5 bases, J lost 5 bases, and 6 bases lay in between. This CDR3 spans 11 amino acids. Written as DNA, the CDR3 is TGTGCCAGCAGTGCCCCCGAGACCCAGTACTTC. This sequence encodes CASSAPETQYF.

There are a few counts of this clonotype. The V gene is TRBV12-3 or TRBV12-4, the J gene TRBJ1-1; D gene uncertain. The CDR3 is 13 amino acids. V lost 8 bases and J lost 4, with 14 bases in between. CDR3 sequence (DNA): TGTGCCAGCCTATGGCGGATCGGCACTGAAGCTTTCTTT. It codes for CASLWRIGTEAFF.

The J gene is TRBJ1-2, the V gene TRBV2; D ambiguous. V lost 8 bases, J lost 1 base, and 14 bases lay in between. CDR3 length: 14 amino acids. In germline, CDR1 is SNHLY, CDR2 FYNNEI. The CDR3 DNA sequence: TGTGCCAGCCGGTTACGGGGATTTAACTATGGCTACACCTTC. Translating gives CASRLRGFNYGYTF.

Comment on this clonotype: This may stem from a read error, because a much larger clone lies one nucleotide away. This sequence joins TRBV6-6 and TRBJ2-6; either TRBD1 or TRBD2 may fit D (5 bases each). CDR3 size: 17 residues. The V gene's germline CDR1 is MNHNY and CDR2 SVGAGI (reference sequence). V lost 11 bases to trimming and J lost 0 bases, with 20 bases between them. CDR3 coding DNA: TGTGCCGTCAGTGGGGACGACTCCCGCTCTGGGGCCAACGTCCTGACTTTC. Translated: CAVSGDDSRSGANVLTF.

This clonotype showed up just a few times. This chain links TRBV7-9 with TRBJ1-1; D is undetermined. CDR1 and CDR2 from the germline V gene are SEHNR and FQNEAQ (reference sequence). Trimming took 2 bases from V and 1 from J, leaving 11 bases between them. This CDR3 is built from 15 residues. This CDR3 is CASSLLVGWNTEAFF. The CDR3 DNA sequence: TGTGCCAGCAGCTTATTGGTCGGGTGGAACACTGAAGCTTTCTTT.

Notes on this clonotype: One end of the junction varies from germline; a read error may be responsible. The chain couples TRBV12-3 or TRBV12-4 to TRBJ1-4; tentative D call: TRBD1 (5 bases). The CDR3 is 14 amino acids. The DNA for the CDR3 is TGTGCCAGCTTACAGGACGACTTTGGCGAAAAACTATTTTTT. Amino acids: CASLQDDFGEKLFF.